Sequencing of this T cell receptor (beta chain) was carried out in a study of cytomegalovirus exposure and HLA in healthy donors. About the research overall: Among about 179 million T cells, an earlier analysis found about 110 million unique TCR beta sequences.

Worth noting for this clone: Its cognate antigen is unknown.

This donor's file did not include a recorded CMV serostatus. Study-level points and caveats: The classifier was said to identify cytomegalovirus status with high specificity and sensitivity. The study carried out a later analysis of TCR beta sequences. It associated some 15,000 of them with specific HLA alleles at a false discovery rate of 0.05.

Germline V gene lookup returns CDR1 LNHDA and CDR2 SQIVND (reference sequence). V was pared by 3 bases and J by 2 bases, with 14 bases between. CDR3 size: 15 residues. Use of 60 Vbeta and 13 Jbeta primers characterized the PCR. Assay: immunoSEQ multiplex PCR; the TCRdb copy retains only in-frame clones and omits some. The sample comprises 160,000 or so clones, 65% to 75% of which are singletons, and about 2.5% rests with the top ten. Input material: PBMCs. The receptor's source is a human donor in good health. V gene TRBV19 combines with J gene TRBJ2-7, with D possibly matching TRBD1 (7 bases). This chain's CDR3 is CASSMEGALPYEQYF. Written as DNA, the CDR3 is TGTGCCAGTAGTATGGAGGGGGCGCTCCCCTACGAGCAGTACTTC.